This T cell receptor (beta chain) was observed in a study of T cells after yellow fever vaccination. General observations from the study: Clonotypes shared by both compartments, CD4 and CD8, made up a small share. Post-booster reappearance was seen for most primary-vaccination clones (nearly 97% CD4, roughly 88% CD8).

5'RACE template switching added a universal primer site and UMIs to TCR cDNA. TCRdb reprocessed the 5' RACE reads via MiXCR and lists one record per CDR3 protein. Of around 600,000 distinct CDR3 sequences detected, around an eighth appear once; the ten largest clones hold 15%. The germline CDR1 and CDR2 sequences are MDHEN and SYDVKM. V shed 5 bases and J shed 6 bases, with 19 bases lying between them. The CDR3 has 16 amino acids. This clonotype has just a few counts. Its specificity is unknown. The V call is TRBV28, the J call TRBJ2-2, with D perhaps TRBD2 (5 bases). This receptor was identified in a man between 25 and 39 years old who received the YFV17D yellow fever vaccine. Source: PBMCs, taken on the day of the yellow fever booster vaccination. The CDR3: CASSASIGRRPGELFF. The CDR3 coding sequence is TGTGCCAGCAGTGCTAGCATCGGGCGAAGGCCCGGGGAGCTGTTTTTT.